The text below deals with one T cell receptor (beta chain). The data originate from a study of blood T cell repertoires in COVID-19. The CDR3 runs to 15 residues. Assay used: immunoSEQ multiplex PCR; TCRdb lists only in-frame clones, some missing. This table holds about 69,000 clones, 80% to 95% found once. The sequenced sample was peripheral blood. The clonotype comes from a woman aged 55 to 70 with active COVID-19. The chain uses TRBV1 and TRBJ1-2; TRBD1, the table's D call, lacks a check against the DNA. TRBV1 is described as a pseudogene. The chain's CDR3 is CTSSQDFPVTICYTF. The CDR3, as DNA: TGCACCAGCAGCCAAGATTTTCCCGTGACAATTTGCTACACCTTC.